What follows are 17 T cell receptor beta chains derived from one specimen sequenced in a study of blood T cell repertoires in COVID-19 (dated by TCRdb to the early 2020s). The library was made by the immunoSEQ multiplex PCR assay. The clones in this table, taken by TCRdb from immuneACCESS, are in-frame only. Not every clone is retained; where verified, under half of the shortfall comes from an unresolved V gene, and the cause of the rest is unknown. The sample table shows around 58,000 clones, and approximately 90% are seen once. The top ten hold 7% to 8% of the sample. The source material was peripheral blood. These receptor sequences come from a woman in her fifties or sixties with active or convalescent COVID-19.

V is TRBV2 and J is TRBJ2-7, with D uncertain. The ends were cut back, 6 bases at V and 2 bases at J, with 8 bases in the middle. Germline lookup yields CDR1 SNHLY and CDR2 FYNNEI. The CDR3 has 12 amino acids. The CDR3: CASSVPPYEQYF. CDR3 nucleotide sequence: TGTGCCAGCAGCGTCCCTCCCTACGAGCAGTACTTC.

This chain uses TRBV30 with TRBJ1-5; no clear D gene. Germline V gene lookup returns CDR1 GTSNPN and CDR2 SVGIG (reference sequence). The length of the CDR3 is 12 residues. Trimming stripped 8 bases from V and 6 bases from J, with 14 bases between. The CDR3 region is CARYSGCQPQHF. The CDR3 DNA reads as TGTGCCCGGTACAGTGGATGTCAGCCCCAGCATTTT. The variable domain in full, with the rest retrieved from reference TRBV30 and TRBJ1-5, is SQTIHQWPATLVQPVGSPLSLECTVEGTSNPNLYWYRQAAGRGLQLLFYSVGIGQISSEVPQNLSASRPQDRQFILSSKKLLLSDSGFYLCARYSGCQPQHFGDGTRLSIL.

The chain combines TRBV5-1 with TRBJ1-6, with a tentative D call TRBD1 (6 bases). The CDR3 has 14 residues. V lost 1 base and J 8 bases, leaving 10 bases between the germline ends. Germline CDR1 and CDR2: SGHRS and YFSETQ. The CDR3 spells CASSLRGWHSPLHF. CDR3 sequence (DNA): TGCGCCAGCAGCTTGAGGGGGTGGCATTCACCCCTCCACTTT.

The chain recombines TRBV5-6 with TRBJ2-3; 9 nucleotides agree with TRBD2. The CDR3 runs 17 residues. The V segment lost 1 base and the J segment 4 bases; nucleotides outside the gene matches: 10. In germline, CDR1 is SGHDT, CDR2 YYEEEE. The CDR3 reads CASSLRLSGSRPDTQYF. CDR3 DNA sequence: TGTGCCAGCAGCTTGAGACTTAGCGGGAGTCGGCCAGATACGCAGTATTTT.

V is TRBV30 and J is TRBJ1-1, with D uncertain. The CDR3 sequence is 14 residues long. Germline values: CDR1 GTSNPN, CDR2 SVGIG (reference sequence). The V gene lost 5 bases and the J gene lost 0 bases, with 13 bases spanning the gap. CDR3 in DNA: TGTGCCTGGTTGTCGGTCTTCCTGAACACTGAAGCTTTCTTT. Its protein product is CAWLSVFLNTEAFF.

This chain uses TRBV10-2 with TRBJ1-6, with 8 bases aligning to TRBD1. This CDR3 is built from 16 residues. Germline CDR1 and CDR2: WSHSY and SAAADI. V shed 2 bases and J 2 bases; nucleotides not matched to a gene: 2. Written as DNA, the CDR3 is TGCGCCAGCAGTGAGCAGGGGGCCCCCTATAATTCACCCCTCCACTTT. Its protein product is CASSEQGAPYNSPLHF.

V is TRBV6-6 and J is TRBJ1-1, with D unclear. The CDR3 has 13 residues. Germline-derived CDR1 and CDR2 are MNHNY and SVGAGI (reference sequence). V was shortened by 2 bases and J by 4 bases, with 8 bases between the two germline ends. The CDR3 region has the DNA TGTGCCAGCAGTTACAACAGCCCCACTGAAGCTTTCTTT. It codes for CASSYNSPTEAFF.

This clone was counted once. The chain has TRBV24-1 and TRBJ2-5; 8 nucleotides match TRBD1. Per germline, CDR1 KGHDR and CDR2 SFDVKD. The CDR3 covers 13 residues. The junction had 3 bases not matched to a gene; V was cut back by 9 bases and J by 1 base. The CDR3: CATQDRVQETQYF. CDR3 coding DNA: TGTGCCACCCAGGACAGGGTCCAAGAGACCCAGTACTTC.

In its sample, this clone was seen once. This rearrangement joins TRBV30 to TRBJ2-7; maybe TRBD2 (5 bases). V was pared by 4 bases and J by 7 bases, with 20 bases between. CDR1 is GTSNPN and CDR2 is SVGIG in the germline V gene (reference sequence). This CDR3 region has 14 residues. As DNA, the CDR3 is TGTGCCTGGACAACCGGGAAAGGGCAACGAGAGCAGTACTTC. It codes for CAWTTGKGQREQYF.

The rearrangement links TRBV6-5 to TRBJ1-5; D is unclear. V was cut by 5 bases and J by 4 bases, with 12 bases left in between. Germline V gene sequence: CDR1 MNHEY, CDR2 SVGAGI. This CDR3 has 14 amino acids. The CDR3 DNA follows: TGTGCCAGCAGTCTGACCCCGGGAAATCAGCCCCAGCATTTT. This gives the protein CASSLTPGNQPQHF.

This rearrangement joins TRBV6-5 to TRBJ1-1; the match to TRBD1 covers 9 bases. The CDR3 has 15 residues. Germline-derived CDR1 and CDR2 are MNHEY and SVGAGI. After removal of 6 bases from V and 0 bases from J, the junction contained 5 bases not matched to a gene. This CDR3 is CASSSTGGLNTEAFF. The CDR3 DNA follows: TGTGCCAGCAGCTCGACAGGGGGATTGAACACTGAAGCTTTCTTT.

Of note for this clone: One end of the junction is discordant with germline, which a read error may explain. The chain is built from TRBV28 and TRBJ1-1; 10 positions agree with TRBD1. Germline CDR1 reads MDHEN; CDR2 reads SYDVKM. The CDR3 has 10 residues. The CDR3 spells CASGTGAPSF. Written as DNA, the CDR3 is TGTGCCAGCGGGACAGGGGCCCCCTCCTTT.

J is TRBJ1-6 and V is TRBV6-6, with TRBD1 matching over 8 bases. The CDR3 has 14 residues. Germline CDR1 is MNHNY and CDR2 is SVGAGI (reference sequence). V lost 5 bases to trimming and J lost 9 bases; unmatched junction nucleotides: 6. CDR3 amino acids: CASSPGGAGSPLHF. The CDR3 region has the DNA TGTGCCAGCAGTCCAGGGGGCGCGGGTTCACCCCTCCACTTT.

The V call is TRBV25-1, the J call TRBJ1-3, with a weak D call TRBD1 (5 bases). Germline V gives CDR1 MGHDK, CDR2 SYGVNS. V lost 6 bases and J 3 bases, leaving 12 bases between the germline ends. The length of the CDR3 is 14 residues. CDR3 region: CASSLGTLGNTIYF. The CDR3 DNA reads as TGTGCCAGCAGCCTCGGGACTCTTGGAAACACCATATATTTT.

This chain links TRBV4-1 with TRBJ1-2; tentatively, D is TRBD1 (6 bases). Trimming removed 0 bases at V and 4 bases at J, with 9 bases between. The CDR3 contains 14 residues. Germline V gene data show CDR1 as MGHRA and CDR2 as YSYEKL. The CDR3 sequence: CASSQDWTVYGYTF. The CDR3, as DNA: TGCGCCAGCAGCCAAGATTGGACAGTCTATGGCTACACCTTC.

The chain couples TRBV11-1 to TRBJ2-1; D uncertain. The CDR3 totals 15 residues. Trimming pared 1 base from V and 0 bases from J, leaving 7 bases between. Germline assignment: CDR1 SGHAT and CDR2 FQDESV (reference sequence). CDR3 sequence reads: CASSLGPSSYNEQFF. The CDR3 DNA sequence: TGTGCCAGCAGCTTAGGCCCCAGCTCCTACAATGAGCAGTTCTTC.

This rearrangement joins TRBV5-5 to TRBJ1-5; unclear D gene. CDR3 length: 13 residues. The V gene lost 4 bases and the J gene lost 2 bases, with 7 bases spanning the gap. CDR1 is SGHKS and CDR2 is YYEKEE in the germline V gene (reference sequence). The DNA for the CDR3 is TGTGCCAGCAGCCTGAGCGGCAATCAGCCCCAGCATTTT. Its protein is CASSLSGNQPQHF. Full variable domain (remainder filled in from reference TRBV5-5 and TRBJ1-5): DAGVTQSPTHLIKTRGQQVTLRCSPISGHKSVSWYQQVLGQGPQFIFQYYEKEERGRGNFPDRFSARQFPNYSSELNVNALLLGDSALYLCASSLSGNQPQHFGDGTRLSIL.